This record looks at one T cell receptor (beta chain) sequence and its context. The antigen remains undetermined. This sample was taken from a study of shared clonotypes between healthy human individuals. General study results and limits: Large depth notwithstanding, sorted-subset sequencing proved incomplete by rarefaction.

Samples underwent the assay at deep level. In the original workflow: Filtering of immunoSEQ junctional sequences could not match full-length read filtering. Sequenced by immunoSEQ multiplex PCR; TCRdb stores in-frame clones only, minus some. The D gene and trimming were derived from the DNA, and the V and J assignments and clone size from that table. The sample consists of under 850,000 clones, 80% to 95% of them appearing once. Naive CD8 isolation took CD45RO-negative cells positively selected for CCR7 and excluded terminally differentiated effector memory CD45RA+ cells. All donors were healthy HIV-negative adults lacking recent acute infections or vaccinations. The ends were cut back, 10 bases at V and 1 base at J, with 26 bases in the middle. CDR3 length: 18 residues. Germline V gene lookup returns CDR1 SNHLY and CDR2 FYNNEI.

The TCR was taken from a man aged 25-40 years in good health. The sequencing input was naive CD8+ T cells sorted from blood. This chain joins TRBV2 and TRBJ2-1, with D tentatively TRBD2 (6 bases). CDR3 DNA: TGTGCCACCAGGAACGACCGCCGGGAAGGGAGGTCCTACAATGAGCAGTTCTTC. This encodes CATRNDRREGRSYNEQFF. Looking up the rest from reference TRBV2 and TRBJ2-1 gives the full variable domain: EPEVTQTPSHQVTQMGQEVILRCVPISNHLYFYWYRQILGQKVEFLVSFYNNEISEKSEIFDDQFSVERPDGSNFTLKIRSTKLEDSAMYFCATRNDRREGRSYNEQFFGPGTRLTVL.